These T cell receptor beta chains were read from a single sample in a study of early T cells in non-severe SARS-CoV-2 infection. One entry per CDR3 protein, called by TCRdb with MiXCR from the 5' RACE reads. The table records tens of thousands of distinct CDR3 sequences, around 5.6% of them present only once. Sequencing was done on a sample of whole blood. The receptors were sampled from an adult who was a healthcare worker with PCR-confirmed SARS-CoV-2 infection or an uninfected control (not recorded which). Both conserved end residues are trimmed from each CDR3.

>14|TRBV6-2/TRBV6-3
ASSYLRGRTDQPQH
>12|TRBV5-6
ASSTGRSTYGYT
>14|TRBV5-5
ASSPGLAGGQDTQY
>11|TRBV27
ASSLRSGNTIY
>17|TRBV7-6
ASSRRIIGTSTNTGELF
>11|TRBV3-1
ASSHRTYYGYT
>15|TRBV10-3
AISDPSHSTGGTEAF
>11|TRBV20-1
SARDAGGTEAF
>10|TRBV19
ASRGVSETQY
>11|TRBV30
AWAGRLANGYT
>11|TRBV9
ASSRGQRNEQF
>13|TRBV7-2
ASSLNQRELNEQF
>13|TRBV6-2/TRBV6-3
ASSRGQVSGNTIY
>12|TRBV30
AWSGTGGNQPQH
>13|TRBV28
ASGTGTGGSQPQH
>14|TRBV5-1
ASSSGTGGSNQPQH
>16|TRBV11-2
ASSSQGAGGSSPDEQF
>12|TRBV11-2
ASSLVRGRYEQY
>18|TRBV12-3/TRBV12-4
ASSSRLAGMEGRSYNEQF
>11|TRBV30
AWSSGGPNEQF
>11|TRBV7-6
ASSVDREETQY
>11|TRBV29-1
SVKRLAGVEQY
>14|TRBV6-6
ASSYSMGQGYNEQF
>15|TRBV18
ASSPGLSSSYNSPLH
>11|TRBV6-5
ATGETGKNIQY
>10|TRBV18
ASSLKQETQY
>14|TRBV5-5
ASSFRLAGGEDTQY
>13|TRBV18
ASSPRGQDSYEQY
>14|TRBV5-1
ASSFLAGEKSYEQY
>13|TRBV5-6
ASSLVGGGIDEQF
>11|TRBV11-2
ASSLDRGHEQY
>14|TRBV5-1
ASSVTSGGQSYEQY
>13|TRBV13
ASSFTGTRINEQF
>11|TRBV27
ASSLLGNYEQY
>12|TRBV18
ASSPSREIYGYT
>12|TRBV7-9
ASSSTGGRDTQY
>12|TRBV6-5
ASSYSNSQETQY